The source of this T cell receptor (beta chain) is a study of blood T cells in healthy people across ages. Findings and caveats of the study: Donor CMV status was unknown, possibly confounding expanded clonotype changes.

Together with a sample-barcoded 5' primer, a J-beta primer mix was included in a second PCR lasting roughly 6 to 12 cycles. A template-switch adaptor with 12 random nucleotides tagged each cDNA molecule. At least 3 million CDR3-containing paired-end reads were obtained per sample. Using its own MiXCR run on the 5' RACE reads, TCRdb lists one record per CDR3 protein. This repertoire shows 700,000 to 950,000 distinct CDR3 sequences, about 40% found once; its top ten account for more than 20%. For this clonotype: Antigen unknown.

V lost 3 bases, J lost 3 bases, and 9 bases lay in between. This CDR3 spans 12 amino acids. Germline V gene data show CDR1 as DFQATT and CDR2 as SNEGSKA (reference sequence). Each donor had 8.5 to 10 milliliters of peripheral blood drawn. The V and J genes are TRBV20-1 and TRBJ2-7, with D uncertain. Sequenced input: blood. The receptor was isolated from an older woman in good health. The CDR3 DNA reads TGCAGTGCTAGGATCTCAGGCTACGAGCAGTACTTC. Translation gives CSARISGYEQYF.